The rows below give T cell receptor beta chains drawn from one sample of a study of cytomegalovirus exposure and HLA in healthy donors. Method: immunoSEQ multiplex PCR; TCRdb's copy keeps in-frame clones and lacks some. Of about 110,000 clones in the sample, approximately 85% are singletons; the top ten hold 3% to 3.5%. The material sequenced was PBMCs. The receptors stem from a woman younger than 35 in good health and CMV-seronegative. CDR3s include the opening cysteine and the closing phenylalanine or tryptophan. Fields, in order: D gene, V gene, CDR3 length, J gene, clone size, CDR3 protein, CDR3 DNA. The D gene is left open where the match is weak. Size tells how often a clone was seen (once, few, many) or the class of an expanded clone, and some rows leave it out.

-	TRBV15	14	TRBJ2-5	-	CATSRDNSQETQYF	TGTGCCACCAGCAGAGATAACAGCCAAGAGACCCAGTACTTC
-	TRBV6-4	15	TRBJ1-6	-	CASSDSAGNNSPLHF	TGTGCCAGCAGTGACTCGGCAGGGAATAATTCACCCCTCCACTTT
-	TRBV28	17	TRBJ1-4	-	CASSPMHLQGIEEKLFF	TGTGCCAGCAGTCCCATGCACTTACAGGGTATCGAGGAAAAACTGTTTTTT
-	TRBV2	14	TRBJ1-1	-	CASSEREFNTEAFF	TGTGCCAGCAGTGAACGAGAGTTCAACACTGAAGCTTTCTTT
-	TRBV7-9	13	TRBJ1-1	-	CASSPSFVTEAFF	TGTGCCAGCAGCCCTTCCTTTGTCACTGAAGCTTTCTTT
-	TRBV13	17	TRBJ2-6	-	CASSLGGGRTGANVLTF	TGTGCCAGCAGCTTAGGAGGGGGTCGCACTGGGGCCAACGTCCTGACTTTC
-	TRBV19	16	TRBJ1-5	-	CASSPLAGGSNQPQHF	TGTGCCAGTAGCCCCCTCGCGGGAGGTAGCAATCAGCCCCAGCATTTT
TRBD1	TRBV6-5	15	TRBJ1-2	-	CASCPGTDTNYGYTF	TGTGCCAGCTGTCCTGGGACAGACACTAACTATGGCTACACCTTC
TRBD1	TRBV7-9	14	TRBJ2-3	-	CASSLDRGTPTQYF	TGTGCCAGCAGCTTAGACAGGGGGACACCTACGCAGTATTTT
-	TRBV30	13	TRBJ1-1	-	CAWSVGENTEAFF	TGTGCCTGGAGTGTAGGGGAGAACACTGAAGCTTTCTTT
TRBD1	TRBV5-1	16	TRBJ2-7	-	CASSGAGTGISYEQYF	TGCGCCAGCAGCGGGGCCGGGACAGGGATCAGCTACGAGCAGTACTTC
-	TRBV27	14	TRBJ1-1	-	CASTAIYSQKEAFF	TGTGCCAGCACGGCTATCTACAGCCAGAAAGAAGCTTTCTTT
TRBD2	TRBV12-5	17	TRBJ2-1	-	CASGLVLGGGTYNEQFF	TGTGCTAGTGGTTTGGTATTAGGCGGGGGAACCTACAATGAGCAGTTCTTC
-	TRBV27	14	TRBJ1-1	-	CASSRTPLNTEAFF	TGTGCCAGCAGCCGTACACCCCTGAACACTGAAGCTTTCTTT
-	TRBV5-1	14	TRBJ2-3	-	CASSLAALTDTQYF	TGCGCCAGCAGCCTAGCCGCCCTCACAGATACGCAGTATTTT
-	TRBV29-1	10	TRBJ2-7	-	CSALFYEQYF	TGCAGCGCCCTCTTCTACGAGCAGTACTTC
TRBD2	TRBV7-6	16	TRBJ2-7	-	CASSPSQGLAPYEQYF	TGTGCCAGCAGCCCCTCCCAGGGACTAGCTCCCTACGAGCAGTACTTC
TRBD1	TRBV7-8	13	TRBJ1-2	-	CASSPQGVMRYTF	TGTGCCAGCAGCCCCCAGGGGGTAATGCGCTACACCTTC
TRBD1	TRBV2	17	TRBJ2-7	-	CASSEYPPGQGYYEQYF	TGTGCCAGCAGTGAGTATCCCCCGGGACAGGGCTACTACGAGCAGTACTTC
-	TRBV5-6	14	TRBJ2-7	few	CASSLYRWAEEQYF	TGTGCCAGCAGCTTGTACCGGTGGGCAGAGGAGCAGTACTTC
-	TRBV5-4	14	TRBJ1-1	-	CASQIQGRNTEAFF	TGTGCCAGTCAAATCCAGGGGAGGAACACTGAAGCTTTCTTT
TRBD1	TRBV2	16	TRBJ2-7	-	CASTLGDRSFSYEQYF	TGTGCCAGCACTCTGGGGGACAGATCCTTCTCCTACGAGCAGTACTTC
-	TRBV6-6	14	TRBJ1-5	-	CASSYSFGNQPQHF	TGTGCCAGCAGTTACTCGTTCGGTAATCAGCCCCAGCATTTT
TRBD1	TRBV19	15	TRBJ2-7	-	CASSTPTGLPYEQYF	TGTGCCAGTAGTACCCCGACAGGGCTCCCCTACGAGCAGTACTTC
-	TRBV27	15	TRBJ1-2	-	CASSLARGRLGGYTF	TGTGCCAGCAGTTTAGCTCGTGGCAGGCTTGGCGGCTACACCTTC
TRBD2	TRBV4-2	16	TRBJ2-1	-	CASSQGASGGAEVQFF	TGTGCCAGCAGCCAAGGGGCCAGCGGGGGGGCCGAGGTTCAGTTCTTC
TRBD1	TRBV27	15	TRBJ1-5	-	CASSPRTGFLQPQHF	TGTGCCAGCAGTCCGAGGACAGGGTTCTTGCAGCCCCAGCATTTT
-	TRBV25-1	15	TRBJ2-2	-	CASSGYLGGTGELFF	TGTGCCAGCAGTGGCTACCTGGGAGGCACCGGGGAGCTGTTTTTT
TRBD2	TRBV11-2	14	TRBJ2-1	-	CASSRLAASDEQFF	TGTGCCAGCAGCCGACTAGCAGCATCGGATGAGCAGTTCTTC
-	TRBV5-6	15	TRBJ1-6	-	CASSLISSYNSPLHF	TGTGCCAGCAGCTTGATCAGCTCCTATAATTCACCCCTCCACTTT
-	TRBV5-1	13	TRBJ1-1	-	CASSLLRGTEAFF	TGCGCCAGCAGCTTACTCAGGGGCACTGAAGCTTTCTTT
TRBD2	TRBV27	15	TRBJ2-5	once	CASSTSGGTQETQYF	TGTGCCAGCAGTACCAGCGGGGGGACCCAAGAGACCCAGTACTTC
-	TRBV10-1	12	TRBJ1-5	-	CASPGGNQPQHF	TGCGCCAGCCCCGGGGGCAATCAGCCCCAGCATTTT
TRBD2	TRBV6-5	11	TRBJ2-1	-	CASSSGVEQFF	TGTGCCAGCAGTAGCGGGGTTGAGCAGTTCTTC